This paragraph reports one T cell receptor beta chain. The entry originates in a study of shared clonotypes between healthy human individuals. Positive CCR7 selection of CD45RO-negative cells yielded the naive CD8 cells, and terminally differentiated effector memory CD45RA+ cells were excluded. Genomic DNA per cell subset filled all wells of several immunoSEQ plates. Measured with immunoSEQ multiplex PCR; TCRdb has only the in-frame clones, and not every one. The sample lists around 2,000,000 clones, about 93% occurring once. The receptor was isolated from a man younger than 35 in good health. Some clones in this sample may be carry-over from other donors' samples. Sequenced sample: naive CD8+ T cells from PBMCs.

The CDR3 spells CASSLVGTDSLGEQYF. CDR3 sequence (DNA): TGTGCCAGCAGCTTAGTCGGCACGGACTCCCTAGGCGAGCAGTACTTC. This chain links TRBV7-9 with TRBJ2-7; a possible D gene is TRBD2 (5 bases). The germline V gene has CDR1 SEHNR and CDR2 FQNEAQ (reference sequence). The CDR3 sequence is 16 residues long. V was shortened by 1 base and J by 6 bases, with 19 bases between the two germline ends.